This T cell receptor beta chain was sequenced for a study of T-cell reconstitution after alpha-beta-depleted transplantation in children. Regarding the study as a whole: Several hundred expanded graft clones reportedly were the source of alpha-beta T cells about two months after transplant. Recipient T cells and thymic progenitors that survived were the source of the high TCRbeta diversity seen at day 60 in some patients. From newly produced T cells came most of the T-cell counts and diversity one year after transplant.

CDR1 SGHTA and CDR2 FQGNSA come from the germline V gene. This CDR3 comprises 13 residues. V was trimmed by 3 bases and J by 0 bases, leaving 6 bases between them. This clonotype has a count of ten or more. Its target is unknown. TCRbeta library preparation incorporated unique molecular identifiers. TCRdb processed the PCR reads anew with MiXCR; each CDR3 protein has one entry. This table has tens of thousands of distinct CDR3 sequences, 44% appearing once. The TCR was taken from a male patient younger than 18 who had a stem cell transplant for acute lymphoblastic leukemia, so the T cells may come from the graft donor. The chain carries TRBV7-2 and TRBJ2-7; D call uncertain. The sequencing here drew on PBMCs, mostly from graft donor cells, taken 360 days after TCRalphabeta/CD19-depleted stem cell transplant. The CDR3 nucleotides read TGTGCCAGCAGCTTGGAAAGCTCCTACGAGCAGTACTTC. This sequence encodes CASSLESSYEQYF.